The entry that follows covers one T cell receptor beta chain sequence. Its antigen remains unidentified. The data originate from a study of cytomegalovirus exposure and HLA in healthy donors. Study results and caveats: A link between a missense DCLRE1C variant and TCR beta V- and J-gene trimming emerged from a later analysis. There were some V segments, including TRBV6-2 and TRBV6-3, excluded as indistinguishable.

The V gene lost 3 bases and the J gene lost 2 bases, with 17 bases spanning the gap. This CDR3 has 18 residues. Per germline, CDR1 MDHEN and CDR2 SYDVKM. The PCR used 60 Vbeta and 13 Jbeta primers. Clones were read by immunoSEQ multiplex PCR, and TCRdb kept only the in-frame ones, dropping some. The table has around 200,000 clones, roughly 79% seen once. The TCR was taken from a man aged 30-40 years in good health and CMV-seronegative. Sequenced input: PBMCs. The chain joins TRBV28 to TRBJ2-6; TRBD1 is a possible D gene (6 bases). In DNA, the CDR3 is TGTGCCAGCAGTTTCACGGGGACAATAAGACCTGGGGCCAACGTCCTGACTTTC. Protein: CASSFTGTIRPGANVLTF.